A selection of T cell receptor beta chains follows, all from one sample in a study of blood T cell repertoires in COVID-19. Data came from immunoSEQ multiplex PCR; TCRdb stores just in-frame clones and leaves some out. Of around 130,000 clones in the sample, roughly nine tenths were seen once. The sample consisted of peripheral blood. All receptors derive from a man aged 65-85 years with active or convalescent COVID-19. The CDR3 runs from the conserved cysteine through the conserved F or W. Each record gives: J gene, CDR3 length, V gene, CDR3 protein.

TRBJ2-3	15	TRBV3-1/TRBV3-2	CASSLAGGGLDTQYF
TRBJ1-5	17	TRBV19	CASSTLEQGDGNQPQHF
TRBJ1-2	13	TRBV7-9	CASSLWQGSGYTF
TRBJ2-7	11	TRBV10-3	CAIGQTYEQYF
TRBJ2-3	15	TRBV10-3	CAISPGGSSTDTQYF
TRBJ2-2	13	TRBV12-3/TRBV12-4	CASRKNSGGELFF
TRBJ1-5	16	TRBV4-1	CASSQADRGDNQPQHF
TRBJ2-7	12	TRBV30	CAWSVQVAEQYF
TRBJ1-1	12	TRBV19	CASSIGSTEAFF
TRBJ1-5	14	TRBV7-8	CASSFPGQGQPQHF
TRBJ2-2	15	TRBV19	CASSRVRGRTGELFF
TRBJ1-5	15	TRBV28	CASSYQGEGNQPQHF
TRBJ1-4	16	TRBV25-1	CASSQPDLGGREKLFF
TRBJ1-1	14	TRBV19	CASSWDRGQTEAFF
TRBJ2-7	18	TRBV5-1	CASSPGASGKGEPYEQYF
TRBJ2-2	18	TRBV14	CASSHETSGRKYTGELFF
TRBJ1-5	12	TRBV7-9	CASSPTDQPQHF
TRBJ1-5	16	TRBV3-1/TRBV3-2	CASSHLPGTGDQPQHF
TRBJ2-7	15	TRBV7-6	CASSLDGGGGYEQYF
TRBJ1-6	15	TRBV6-5	CASSFGQVVGSPLHF
TRBJ2-3	16	TRBV4-1	CASSQTSGRIPDTQYF
TRBJ1-5	13	TRBV5-4	CASSPDRSEPQHF
TRBJ2-2	16	TRBV5-1	CATERGGAEHTGELFF
TRBJ1-5	14	TRBV14	CASSQTGNNQPQHF
TRBJ2-1	16	TRBV14	CASSQDRSSGYNEQFF
TRBJ2-5	17	TRBV5-1	CASSAGLAGGPGETQYF
TRBJ2-3	16	TRBV6-4	CASSDADPMGTDTQYF
TRBJ2-7	15	TRBV5-5	CASSNPGTAGGKQYF
TRBJ1-5	14	TRBV27	CASSTRPRDQPQHF
TRBJ2-7	15	TRBV7-9	CASSGTVTYAYEQYF
TRBJ2-1	16	TRBV19	CASSIEGLAGLGEQFF
TRBJ1-4	16	TRBV7-9	CASSTSASPTNEKLFF
TRBJ2-1	16	TRBV10-3	CAISNGGRGSYNEQFF
TRBJ2-2	14	TRBV9	CASRERELSGELFF
TRBJ2-1	17	TRBV5-1	CASSTRLASQSGNEQFF
TRBJ2-1	15	TRBV5-1	CASSLSGFSYNEQFF
TRBJ2-3	16	TRBV10-3	CAILRGGTSGTDTQYF
TRBJ2-1	15	TRBV19	CASSPKGTSYNEQFF
TRBJ1-1	16	TRBV28	CASSGGGVEPRTEAFF
TRBJ1-1	16	TRBV3-1/TRBV3-2	CASSQPGDRGDTEAFF
TRBJ1-4	15	TRBV2	CASLGPGQGLHKLFF
TRBJ2-2	15	TRBV7-3	CASSLDRVDTGELFF
TRBJ2-1	14	TRBV19	CASNKDRVVGEQFF
TRBJ1-4	15	TRBV2	CASSGQGLANEKLFF
TRBJ2-7	13	TRBV7-9	CASSSTGAYEQYF
TRBJ2-3	16	TRBV5-8	CASSPGTSHTTDTQYF
TRBJ1-6	14	TRBV2	CASRDDRSNSPLHF
TRBJ1-6	17	TRBV19	CASSRITGLLQGSPLHF
TRBJ1-4	15	TRBV19	CASSKRSGVGEKLFF
TRBJ1-4	18	TRBV11-2	CASSLDWGSSATNEKLFF
TRBJ2-5	16	TRBV29-1	CSVASSDQGLQETQYF
TRBJ2-3	17	TRBV28	CASSPSGVQGATDTQYF
TRBJ1-5	14	TRBV28	CASSTTGGNQPQHF
TRBJ2-2	15	TRBV5-6	CASSLGWPNTGELFF
TRBJ2-7	14	TRBV14	CASSPGLAGGEQYF
TRBJ2-1	16	TRBV10-2	CASSKRGLAPNNEQFF